This TCR beta chain was sequenced in a study of T cells in Graves' hyperthyroidism and ophthalmopathy. The CDR3 sequence is 17 residues long. V was trimmed by 0 bases and J by 2 bases, leaving 14 bases between them. This clonotype occurred many times. It was RNA transcripts that yielded the amplified TCR beta CDR3 regions. When the TCR CDR3 underwent first-round RT-PCR, the HTBI primer set was used. Via MiXCR, TCRdb re-called the multiplex PCR reads, giving one row per CDR3 protein. The table includes around 480,000 distinct CDR3 sequences, approximately 15% detected once. This TCR derives from a woman aged 18 to 35 with Graves' hyperthyroidism. This chain uses TRBV12-3 or TRBV12-4 with TRBJ2-4; maybe TRBD1 (6 bases). The sequencing input was blood. CDR3 in DNA: TGTGCCAGCAGTTTAGCGTGGACAGCCAACCCCAAAAACATTCAGTACTTC. Encoded protein: CASSLAWTANPKNIQYF.